The clone carrying this T cell receptor beta chain has just one count. Germline V gene data show CDR1 as LGHDT and CDR2 as YNNKEL (reference sequence). The CDR3 is 14 amino acids. The V gene lost 1 base and the J gene lost 1 base, with 7 bases spanning the gap. The sample is drawn from a study of Ad26.COV2.S vaccination and SARS-CoV-2 variants. Study details: Donor participated within the Ad26.COV2.S arm of the COV1001 trial.

Assay: immunoSEQ multiplex PCR; the TCRdb copy retains only in-frame clones and omits some. This repertoire shows some 330,000 clones, 90% found once; its top ten account for approximately 5.8%. Specified treatment: approximately 18 received Ad26.COV2.S at low or high dose, single or two shots; five or six received placebo; per-sample allocation not given. Specimen acquisition occurred on day 63 following the initial vaccine or placebo injection. The chain has TRBV3-1 (or the pseudogene TRBV3-2) and TRBJ1-2; D is unclear. The specimen was peripheral blood, collected in a trial of Ad26.COV2.S vaccine versus placebo. The TCR was taken from a person between 18 and 59 years old who received the Ad26.COV2.S COVID-19 vaccine or a placebo. The CDR3: CASSQVSFNYGYTF. The CDR3 DNA sequence: TGTGCCAGCAGCCAAGTCTCATTTAACTATGGCTACACCTTC.